The clone carrying this TCR beta chain was seen a handful of times. Vbeta (60) and Jbeta (13) primers were used in the PCR. Clones were sequenced by immunoSEQ multiplex PCR, and TCRdb holds only the in-frame ones, with some missing. The table includes about 140,000 clones, more than 8% detected once. The sample is drawn from a study of cytomegalovirus exposure and HLA in healthy donors. The sample was PBMCs. This sequence originates from a man aged 50 to 59 in good health and CMV-seronegative.

Here the CDR3 reads CASSKDRWNTEAFF. As DNA, the CDR3 is TGTGCCAGCAGTAAAGACAGGTGGAACACTGAAGCTTTCTTT. V and J are TRBV2 and TRBJ1-1; possible D gene TRBD1, 6 bases. The V gene lost 5 bases and the J gene lost 1 base, with 11 bases spanning the gap. Germline V gene data show CDR1 as SNHLY and CDR2 as FYNNEI. This CDR3 has 14 amino acids. The full variable domain, rest sourced from reference TRBV2 and TRBJ1-1, is EPEVTQTPSHQVTQMGQEVILRCVPISNHLYFYWYRQILGQKVEFLVSFYNNEISEKSEIFDDQFSVERPDGSNFTLKIRSTKLEDSAMYFCASSKDRWNTEAFFGQGTRLTVV.